The source of this TCR beta chain is a study of shared clonotypes between healthy human individuals. In regard to this clone: Its antigen is currently unknown.

The assay was immunoSEQ multiplex PCR, and TCRdb's table has in-frame clones only and misses some. The sample lists 550,000 to 750,000 clones, just over 90% occurring once. Findings and caveats of the study: In a handful of donors, around 5.5% of naive CD4 clonotypes appeared in common. The study found lower generation probabilities in non-shared clonotypes than in those shared by all four donors.

Positive CCR7 selection of CD45RO-negative cells yielded the naive CD8 cells, and terminally differentiated effector memory CD45RA+ cells were excluded. V gave up 0 bases and J gave up 0 bases, with 12 bases separating them. The CDR3 runs to 16 residues. Germline V gene data show CDR1 as SGHDN and CDR2 as FVKESK. This TCR derives from a man aged 25-45 years in good health. Material: naive CD8+ T cells sorted from blood. V usage is TRBV14 and J usage is TRBJ2-7; D is ambiguous. The CDR3 spells CASSQDPAHYSYEQYF. The CDR3 nucleotides read TGTGCCAGCAGCCAAGATCCGGCCCATTACTCCTACGAGCAGTACTTC.